This T cell receptor (beta chain) was captured in a study of shared clonotypes between healthy human individuals. Study information: In total, the donors were two women and a few men aged 18 to 49.

Germline V CDR1 and CDR2: SGHRS, YFSETQ. Trimming at V came to 1 base and at J to 2 bases, leaving 6 bases not matched to a gene. This CDR3 has 15 amino acids. Sequencing used immunoSEQ multiplex PCR; TCRdb keeps in-frame clones, though not all of them. This sample has roughly 300,000 clones; 80% to 90% occur once, and the top ten carry roughly 15%. Findings and limits, study-wide: Several donors held around 5% of naive CD4 clonotypes in common.

On this clone itself: Its antigen remains unknown.

Sequencing input: memory CD8+ T cells sorted from blood. Subset described: CD45RO+ cells pooled with CCR7-negative TemRA cells. The chain recombines TRBV5-1 with TRBJ2-7, with TRBD2 identical over 7 bases. This clonotype was sampled from a man aged 18 to 35 in good health. CDR3 amino acids: CASSLWPSGPYEQYF. DNA of the CDR3: TGCGCCAGCAGCTTGTGGCCTAGCGGCCCCTACGAGCAGTACTTC.